The clone carrying this TCR beta chain showed up just a few times. Its specificity is not known. Germline loops: CDR1 LGHNA, CDR2 YSLEER. V lost 0 bases, J lost 4 bases, and 6 bases lay in between. The CDR3 is 13 amino acids. Produced via immunoSEQ multiplex PCR; TCRdb's table is partial and in-frame only. Of under 11,000 clones in the sample, around four fifths were seen once. The sample originates from a study of somatic mutations in cytotoxic T cells in rheumatoid arthritis. Regarding the study as a whole: For about an eighth of the roughly 65 patients, a single CD8+ clone accounted for more than 20% of CD8+ cells.

The V gene is TRBV4-3, the J gene TRBJ1-1; unclear D gene. The sequencing sample was made of CD8+ T cells sorted from blood. The sequence was collected from a man aged 50 to 59 in good health. This chain's CDR3 is CASSQERGTEAFF. CDR3 coding DNA: TGCGCCAGCAGCCAAGAACGGGGCACTGAAGCTTTCTTT.